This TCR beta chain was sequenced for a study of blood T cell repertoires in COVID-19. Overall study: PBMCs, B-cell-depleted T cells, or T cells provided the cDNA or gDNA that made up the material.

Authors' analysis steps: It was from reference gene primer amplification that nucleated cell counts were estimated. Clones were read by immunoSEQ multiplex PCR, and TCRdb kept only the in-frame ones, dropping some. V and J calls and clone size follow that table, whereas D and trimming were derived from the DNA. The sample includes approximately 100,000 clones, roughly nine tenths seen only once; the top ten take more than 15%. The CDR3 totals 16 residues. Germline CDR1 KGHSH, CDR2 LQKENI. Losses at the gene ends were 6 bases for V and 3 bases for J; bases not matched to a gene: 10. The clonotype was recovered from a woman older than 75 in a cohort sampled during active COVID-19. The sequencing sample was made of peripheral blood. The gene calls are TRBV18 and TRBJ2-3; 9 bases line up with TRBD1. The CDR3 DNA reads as TGTGCCAGCTCCCGTCTTCCGGGACAGGGAACAGATACGCAGTATTTT. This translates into CASSRLPGQGTDTQYF.